The TCR beta chain under discussion was sequenced for a study of cytomegalovirus exposure and HLA in healthy donors listed by TCRdb under 2017. As for the study more broadly: An earlier analysis of under 600 of the donors reported 250 to 300 Gb of sequence data and approximately 110 million unique TCR beta sequences from 150 million to 200 million T cells. Roughly five DR-DQ haplotypes were handled as single units for association and clustering, since linkage in the cohort was strong. Every repertoire in the discovery cohort had been generated on one and the same sequencing platform. Typing coverage differed by locus: A, B, C, DRB1 and DQB1 were typed in about 620-640 donors, DQA1 in 522, DPA1 in around 580, and DPB1 in around 440. To study patterns of TCR occurrence, a later analysis re-analyzed previously published TCR beta repertoires from around 660 donors and added high-resolution HLA genotyping. The study aimed to test whether cataloging public T cell receptors could reveal signatures of past pathogen exposure. Across approximately 420 genotyped donors of the cohort, an average of 235,054 unique TCR beta nucleotide sequences per donor were sequenced, and about a sixth of those sequences were non-productive. A later genetic analysis used genome-wide SNP genotypes for about 55% of the 666 donors, treating that subset as a discovery cohort. Class I and class II HLA loci were covered by the typing at four-digit resolution. Approximately 300 gigabases of sequencing data and approximately 85 million unique TCR sequences were included in an early release covering around 650 HLA-typed donors. Of the approximately 400 genotyped donors, roughly 80% fell in the genetic ancestry cluster associated with self-reported Caucasian donors. The study used immunosequencing to profile the T cell repertoires of some 600 subjects and linked those repertoires to cytomegalovirus serostatus. Rather than using new phenotypic data, the later analysis identified candidate immune exposures from TCR beta sequences and from how often those sequences occurred across donors. The study combined high-throughput TCR immunosequencing, statistical association of individual TCRs with disease status, and machine learning to predict cytomegalovirus infection status. A separate validation cohort of 90 to 150 different subjects was used in addition to the 666-subject first cohort. In an earlier analysis of 587 of the donors, high-throughput TCR beta sequencing was used to judge whether each TCR beta V gene segment behaved as functional or pseudogenic. Alongside the repertoire data, information on donor age, sex, ethnicity and CMV serostatus was compiled.

The cohort comprised 710 or so healthy bone marrow donors. Cohort members were all nominally healthy when sampled, although unrecorded immune exposures were likely present. CMV serostatus was positive for more than 250 and negative for 352 of the 666 cohort members, and was not recorded for this donor. A peripheral blood sample was collected from each donor, and TCR beta sequencing was performed on peripheral blood mononuclear cells. The Qiagen DNeasy Blood Extraction Kit was used to extract genomic DNA from the blood cell samples. V is clipped by 1 base and J by 3 bases, and the sequence between their germline boundaries is 3 bases long. Including the terminal cysteine and phenylalanine, the CDR3 comprises 12 residues. The CDR3 DNA has 36 bases and is translated from base 1. From the germline V gene, CDR1 is SGDLS and CDR2 is YYNGEE. Overall results and qualifications from the work: In an earlier analysis of around 600 of the donors, most TCR beta V segments were observed in productive rearrangements about 87% or about 30% of the time, broadly matching IMGT annotations. The earlier analysis of about 600 of the donors excluded roughly 16 rarely observed V segments, including chromosome 9 orphons, because counts were too low. In a later analysis, most CMV-associated TCR beta chains were found to appear HLA-restricted, with HLA associations seemingly driven largely by CMV exposure. Cytomegalovirus status was reported to be diagnosed by the classifier with high specificity and sensitivity in both the original and validation cohorts. In a later analysis, several top co-occurrence clusters were reported to appear linked to parvovirus B19, influenza, CMV and Epstein-Barr virus. Only TCR beta chains were sequenced in this cohort, and the absence of alpha or paired-chain data limited detectable features. Some IMGT-functional V segments, including TRBV6-2 and TRBV6-3, could not be distinguished by the 87-base-pair reads and were therefore excluded. Roughly uniform sequencing depth across donors was assumed in presence/absence analyses, although this assumption may not hold. Most TCR sequences were observed very rarely across donors, whereas some public TCRs were present in many individuals. In a later genetic analysis, a missense DCLRE1C variant was associated with V-gene and J-gene trimming of TCR beta chains, and the association was replicated in an independent cohort. According to a later analysis, TCR association rates differed among HLA loci, with DRB1 alleles showing the most associated TCRs and HLA-C alleles showing the fewest. It was suggested by the authors that the approach could potentially be generalized to other disease states and immunological phenotypes. In the study, approximately 150 TCR beta chains were listed as associated with cytomegalovirus. Linkage disequilibrium might explain the correlated functional status among segregating V segments, but an unknown experimental factor could not be excluded. Because HLA typing was unavailable for some donors at each locus, only the typed subset was used in association tests. In a later analysis, HLA-associated TCR beta chains were found to be more clonally expanded and to have lower generation probabilities than equally common non-associated chains. For the cohort, immune exposure information was limited to CMV serostatus. Strong co-occurrence of HLA alleles, especially DR and DQ, made assigning TCR associations to individual alleles difficult. A cluster of highly shared sequence variants was judged likely to represent a technical artifact of the sequencing pipeline. A later analysis associated some 17,000 TCR beta sequences with specific HLA alleles at a false discovery rate of 0.05. A further reported finding was that TCR beta sequences accurately predicted the HLA-A and HLA-B alleles for most subjects in the first cohort. Three of the identified cytomegalovirus-associated TCR beta chains were confirmed in vitro to be specific for cytomegalovirus antigens. According to a later genetic analysis, donors in an Asian-associated ancestry cluster had fewer N-insertions in productive TCRs than the approximately 630-donor mean.

Libraries were made using the immunoSEQ multiplex PCR assay. The multiplex PCR relied on a mix of 60 forward primers for TCR Vbeta segments and 13 reverse primers for TCR Jbeta segments. The CDR3 region of rearranged TCR beta genes was amplified from genomic DNA with a multiplex PCR assay. Amplified TCR beta libraries were sequenced as 87-base-pair reads on the Illumina HiSeq System. The original pipeline was this. Across the 500 to 700 repertoires, a later analysis counted some 81 million unique TCR beta chains, around 11 million of which were shared by at least two donors. Raw reads were error-corrected and collapsed into unique sequences with a nearest-neighbor algorithm that merged closely related sequences to remove PCR and sequencing errors. V, D and J gene segments were assigned by aligning CDR3 sequences to IMGT reference sequences. Each retained sequence needed at least a six-nucleotide match to both a V gene segment and a J gene segment. Rearrangements were classified as productive when the CDR3 lacked stop codons and remained in frame with V and J, and all other rearrangements were classified as non-productive. CDR3 was defined by IMGT convention, running from the second conserved V-encoded cysteine to the conserved J-encoded phenylalanine. The earlier analysis of around 640 of the donors excluded sequences that lacked an unambiguous match to a single V gene segment. An earlier analysis of about 600 of the donors called V segments functional above 56.7% productive rearrangements and segregating when the between-donor standard deviation exceeded 5%. A statistical classification framework was built for diagnosing cytomegalovirus status from the catalog of TCR beta chain sequences. A later analysis assigned V and J genes by comparing TCR nucleotide sequences with IMGT/GENE-DB human TR gene sequences. Using the TCRdist pipeline, a later analysis assigned CDR3 sequences along with most-parsimonious VDJ recombination scenarios. A later analysis defined each TCR beta chain by its CDR3 amino acid sequence plus V-gene family, and excluded reads lacking a unique V-gene family. A later analysis removed several hundred highly shared, low-generation-probability nucleotide sequences to deal with suspected cross-contamination and a sequencing artifact. A later analysis calculated a clonal expansion index for each public chain from normalized within-repertoire ranks of inferred template counts. In a later analysis, generation probabilities were computed using a VDJ recombination model fitted to out-of-frame rearrangements, and the results were checked against IGoR. A later analysis scored TCR-TCR, TCR-HLA and TCR-CMV co-occurrence with hypergeometric tests, applying a repertoire-size bias correction to TCR pairs. In a later analysis, false discovery rates were estimated by permuting HLA or CMV assignments 20 times. In a later analysis, co-occurring TCRs were grouped with DBSCAN, and TCRdist sequence similarity was added when clustering was performed within HLA-allele-positive subsets. Repertoires with fewer than 30,000 or more than 120,000 public chains were left out of co-occurrence clustering, as were roughly five repertoires with anomalous nucleotide sharing. Held by TCRdb, this immuneACCESS table contains in-frame sequences only and omits some clones. Under half of the omission traces to an unresolved V gene where checked; the cause of the rest is unknown. V, J and clone size derive from that table, while D and trimming were established from the DNA sequence. In this sample the table shows roughly 150,000 clones, roughly 78% of which occur a single time. The ten largest clones add up to 4.8% of the sample.

Concerning this clone: Its antigen is currently not known. No base quality values were provided; no much bigger clone lies one nucleotide off.

This TCR was recovered from a man aged 25-40 years in good health. The sample was PBMCs. The rearranged segments are TRBV9 and TRBJ2-3, with the D gene not clear enough to name. At the DNA level, the sequence is TGTGCCAGCAGCGTATCTACAGATACGCAGTATTTT. This codes for CASSVSTDTQYF.